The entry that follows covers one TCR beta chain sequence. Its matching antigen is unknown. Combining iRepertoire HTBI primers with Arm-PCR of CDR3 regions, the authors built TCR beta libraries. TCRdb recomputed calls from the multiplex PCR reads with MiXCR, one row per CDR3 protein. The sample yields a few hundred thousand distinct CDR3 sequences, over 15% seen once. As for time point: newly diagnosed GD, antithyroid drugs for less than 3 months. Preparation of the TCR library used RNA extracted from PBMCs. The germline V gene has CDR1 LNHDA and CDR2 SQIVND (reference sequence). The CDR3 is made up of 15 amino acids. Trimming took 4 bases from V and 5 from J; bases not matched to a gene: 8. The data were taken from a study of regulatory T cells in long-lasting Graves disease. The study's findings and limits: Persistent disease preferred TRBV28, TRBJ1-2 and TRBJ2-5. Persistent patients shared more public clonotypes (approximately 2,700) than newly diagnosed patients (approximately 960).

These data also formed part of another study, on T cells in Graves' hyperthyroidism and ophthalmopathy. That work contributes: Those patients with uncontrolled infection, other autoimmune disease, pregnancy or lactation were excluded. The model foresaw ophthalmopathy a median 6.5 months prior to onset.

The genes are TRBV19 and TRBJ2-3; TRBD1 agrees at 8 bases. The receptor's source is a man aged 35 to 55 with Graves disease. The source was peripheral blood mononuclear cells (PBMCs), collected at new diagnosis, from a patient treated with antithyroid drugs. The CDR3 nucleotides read TGTGCCAGTAGTACCCAGGGGGCTGTCGGAGATACGCAGTATTTT. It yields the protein CASSTQGAVGDTQYF.